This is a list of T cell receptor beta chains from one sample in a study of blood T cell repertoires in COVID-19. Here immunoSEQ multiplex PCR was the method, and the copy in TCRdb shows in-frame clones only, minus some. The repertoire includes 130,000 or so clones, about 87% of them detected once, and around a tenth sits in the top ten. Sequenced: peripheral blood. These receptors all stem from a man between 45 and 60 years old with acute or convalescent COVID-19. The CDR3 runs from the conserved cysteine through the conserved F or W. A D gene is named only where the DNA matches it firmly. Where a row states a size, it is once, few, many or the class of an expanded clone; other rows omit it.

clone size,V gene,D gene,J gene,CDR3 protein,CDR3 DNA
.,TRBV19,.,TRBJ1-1,CASSIGENTEAFF,TGTGCCAGTAGTATAGGAGAGAACACTGAAGCTTTCTTT
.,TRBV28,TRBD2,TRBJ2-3,CASSSPGGGLTDTQYF,TGTGCCAGCAGTTCTCCCGGCGGGGGGCTAACAGATACGCAGTATTTT
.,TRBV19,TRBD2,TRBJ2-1,CASSLPETSGNDEQFF,TGTGCCAGTAGTCTCCCGGAGACTAGCGGGAACGATGAGCAGTTCTTC
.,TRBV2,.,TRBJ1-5,CAINKPGGNQPQHF,TGTGCCATCAATAAGCCCGGGGGCAATCAGCCCCAGCATTTT
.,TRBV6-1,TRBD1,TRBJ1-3,CASSEATGGSGNTIYF,TGTGCCAGCAGTGAAGCGACAGGGGGCTCTGGAAACACCATATATTTT
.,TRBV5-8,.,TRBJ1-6,CASSLGGVYSPLHF,TGTGCCAGCAGCCTGGGGGGGGTCTATTCACCCCTCCACTTT
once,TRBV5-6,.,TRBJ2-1,CASSFKEEQQFF,TGTGCCAGCAGCTTTAAGGAGGAGCAACAGTTCTTC
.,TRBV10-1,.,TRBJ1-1,CASSGNSEAFF,TGCGCCAGCAGTGGTAATTCTGAAGCTTTCTTT
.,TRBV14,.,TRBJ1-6,CASSQDGRWSPLHF,TGTGCCAGCAGCCAAGATGGTAGATGGTCACCCCTCCACTTT
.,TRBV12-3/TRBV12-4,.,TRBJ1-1,CASSWFEGTEAFF,TGTGCCAGCAGTTGGTTTGAGGGAACTGAAGCTTTCTTT
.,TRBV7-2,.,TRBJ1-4,CASTSQGEKLFF,TGTGCCAGCACCAGCCAGGGTGAAAAACTGTTTTTT
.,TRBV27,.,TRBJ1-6,CASSSPSYNSPLHF,TGTGCCAGCAGTTCCCCATCCTATAATTCACCCCTCCACTTT
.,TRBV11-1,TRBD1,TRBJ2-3,CASGQGLYTDTQYF,TGTGCCAGCGGACAGGGGCTATATACAGATACGCAGTATTTT
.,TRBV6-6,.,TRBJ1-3,CASSYLQALSGNTIYF,TGTGCCAGCAGTTACCTCCAGGCGCTCTCTGGAAACACCATATATTTT
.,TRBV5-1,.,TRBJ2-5,CASSFWGGRDRETQYF,TGCGCCAGCAGCTTCTGGGGGGGCCGAGATAGGGAGACCCAGTACTTC
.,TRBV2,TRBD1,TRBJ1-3,CASGDRGHTIYF,TGTGCCAGCGGAGACAGGGGACACACCATATATTTT
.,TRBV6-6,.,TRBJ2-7,CASSLTYEQYF,TGTGCCAGCAGTTTAACCTACGAGCAGTACTTC
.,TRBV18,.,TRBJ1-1,CASSLSQAENTEAFF,TGTGCCAGCTCACTAAGCCAGGCTGAGAACACTGAAGCTTTCTTT
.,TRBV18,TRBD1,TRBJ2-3,CASSPQQGVADTQYF,TGTGCCAGCTCACCACAACAGGGGGTCGCAGATACGCAGTATTTT
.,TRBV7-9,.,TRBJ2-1,CASSLEGTSKFF,TGTGCCAGCAGCTTAGAGGGAACTAGCAAGTTCTTC
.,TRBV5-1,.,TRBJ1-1,CASSLGSSNTEAFF,TGCGCCAGCAGCTTGGGCAGTTCGAACACTGAAGCTTTCTTT
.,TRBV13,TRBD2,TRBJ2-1,CASSSPTSGIRNEQFF,TGTGCCAGCAGCTCGCCGACTAGCGGGATTAGAAATGAGCAGTTCTTC
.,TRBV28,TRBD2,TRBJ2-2,CASSPTSGRALSTGELFF,TGTGCCAGCAGCCCGACTAGCGGGAGGGCCTTGTCAACCGGGGAGCTGTTTTTT
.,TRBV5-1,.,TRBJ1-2,CASNYLERANGYTF,TGCGCCAGCAACTACTTGGAGCGGGCTAATGGCTACACCTTC
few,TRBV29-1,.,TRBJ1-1,CSVAPGWDTEAFF,TGCAGCGTTGCCCCAGGATGGGACACTGAAGCTTTCTTT
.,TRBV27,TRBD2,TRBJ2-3,CASSLFGGRSLIGDTQYF,TGTGCCAGCAGTTTATTCGGCGGGAGATCCTTAATAGGAGATACGCAGTATTTT
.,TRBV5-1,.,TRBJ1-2,CASSFDSLVGYGYTF,TGCGCCAGCAGCTTTGACAGCCTAGTTGGCTATGGCTACACCTTC
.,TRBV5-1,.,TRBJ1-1,CASSLVQGNTEAFF,TGCGCCAGCAGCTTGGTTCAGGGGAATACTGAAGCTTTCTTT
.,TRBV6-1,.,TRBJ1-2,CASSEIIGSYGYTF,TGTGCCAGCAGTGAAATAATAGGGAGCTATGGCTACACCTTC